Shown below are 2 T cell receptor beta chains from a single sample sequenced in a study of cytomegalovirus exposure and HLA in healthy donors. The PCR was carried out with 60 Vbeta primers and 13 Jbeta primers. Generated by immunoSEQ multiplex PCR, the TCRdb table keeps only in-frame clones and is missing some. The table shows a few hundred thousand clones, with under 80% occurring only once. The sample taken for sequencing was PBMCs. These receptors all stem from a girl aged 2 to 10 in good health and CMV-seronegative.

The J gene is TRBJ1-1, the V gene TRBV5-5; TRBD1 is a possible D gene (5 bases). Trimming removed 3 bases from V and 3 bases from J, with 9 bases in between. The germline CDR1 and CDR2 sequences are SGHKS and YYEKEE (reference sequence). The CDR3 contains 13 residues. CDR3 DNA: TGTGCCAGCAGCTCACAGGACGACACTGAAGCTTTCTTT. Its protein product is CASSSQDDTEAFF.

The J gene is TRBJ1-4, the V gene TRBV5-1, with 9 nucleotides matching TRBD1. Germline-derived CDR1 and CDR2 are SGHRS and YFSETQ. The V segment lost 4 bases and the J segment 2 bases; nucleotides outside the gene matches: 6. The CDR3 contains 16 residues. The CDR3 protein is CASSPGTGRTNEKLFF. CDR3 in DNA: TGCGCCAGCAGCCCTGGGACAGGGAGGACTAATGAAAAACTGTTTTTT.